Following are 14 T cell receptor beta chains from one sample sequenced in a study of blood T cells in healthy people across ages. For the second PCR, which ran for roughly 6 to 12 cycles, a sample-barcoded 5' primer and a J-beta primer mix were used. TCRdb used MiXCR to reprocess the 5' RACE reads, holding one entry per CDR3 protein. Of around 1.5 million distinct CDR3 sequences listed, 34% were seen once; the top ten hold approximately 10%. Sequencing was carried out using blood. These receptors were collected from a woman aged 30 to 39 in good health.

The CDR3 bases are TGCAGTGCTAGAGATCTAAGAGCGGGAGTAGAGACCCAGTACTTC. Residues: CSARDLRAGVETQYF. The chain joins TRBV20-1 to TRBJ2-5; 8 bases fit TRBD2. The CDR3 totals 15 residues. With 0 bases clipped from V and 4 bases from J, the junction kept 7 bases outside the gene matches. Germline values: CDR1 DFQATT, CDR2 SNEGSKA (reference sequence).

In its sample, this clonotype was seen a few times. The J gene is TRBJ2-3, the V gene TRBV10-3; 7 bases map to TRBD2. The CDR3 runs to 16 residues. Germline CDR1 ENHRY, CDR2 SYGVKD. V trimming: 0 bases; J trimming: 0 bases; junction bases outside the gene matches: 3. The CDR3 nucleotides are TGTGCCATCAGTGAGTCTGTGCGGGGGAGCACAGATACGCAGTATTTT. This sequence encodes CAISESVRGSTDTQYF.

The gene calls are TRBV7-9 and TRBJ2-7, with 14 bases matching TRBD2. CDR3 size: 18 residues. V lost 4 bases to trimming and J lost 0 bases; unmatched junction nucleotides: 8. Germline CDR1 and CDR2: SEHNR and FQNEAQ (reference sequence). For the CDR3, the DNA is TGTGCCAGCAGCTCACTGTCCGGACTAGCGGGGGGCTCCTACGAGCAGTACTTC. Protein: CASSSLSGLAGGSYEQYF.

This clonotype was detected only a few times. The rearrangement uses TRBV20-1 and TRBJ1-5; 7 bases match TRBD1. V was pared by 5 bases and J by 0 bases, with 7 bases of the junction left unmatched. CDR3 size: 15 residues. Germline V gene data show CDR1 as DFQATT and CDR2 as SNEGSKA (reference sequence). Here the CDR3 DNA reads TGCAGTGCTGGATCGACAGGGAGTAGCAATCAGCCCCAGCATTTT. Its translation is CSAGSTGSSNQPQHF.

This sequence joins TRBV28 and TRBJ1-4, with D maybe TRBD1 (6 bases). V lost 3 bases, J lost 0 bases, and 8 bases lay in between. The CDR3 loop spans 15 amino acids. Germline CDR1 and CDR2: MDHEN and SYDVKM. CDR3 bases: TGTGCCAGCAGTTTCGGACAGTCAACTAATGAAAAACTGTTTTTT. Translating gives CASSFGQSTNEKLFF.

This chain joins TRBV5-6 and TRBJ2-2, with 9 nucleotides matching TRBD1. V gave up 3 bases and J gave up 6 bases; unmatched junction bases: 6. The CDR3 runs 15 residues. Germline V gene data show CDR1 as SGHDT and CDR2 as YYEEEE. The CDR3 nucleotides read TGTGCCAGCAGCTACAGGGGGCTGGCGGCCGGGGAGCTGTTTTTT. Its translation is CASSYRGLAAGELFF. Based on the CDR3 plus reference TRBV5-6 and TRBJ2-2, the full variable domain is DAGVTQSPTHLIKTRGQQVTLRCSPKSGHDTVSWYQQALGQGPQFIFQYYEEEERQRGNFPDRFSGHQFPNYSSELNVNALLLGDSALYLCASSYRGLAAGELFFGEGSRLTVL.

As concerns this clonotype: It may be a read error: a sequence one base away is much more abundant. V gene TRBV5-1 combines with J gene TRBJ2-1; 8 bases map to TRBD2. The CDR3 runs 17 residues. Germline-derived CDR1 and CDR2 are SGHRS and YFSETQ. CDR3 sequence: CASSPDFSGIVYNERFF. The CDR3 region has the DNA TGCGCCAGCAGCCCGGATTTTAGCGGGATTGTCTACAATGAGCGGTTCTTC.

This clonotype was recorded only once. The chain combines TRBV2 with TRBJ1-5, with a possible D match to TRBD1 (5 bases). V lost 7 bases, J lost 3 bases, and 16 bases lay in between. This CDR3 region has 15 residues. Germline V gene sequence: CDR1 SNHLY, CDR2 FYNNEI. CDR3 nucleotide sequence: TGTGCCAGCAAAGGAACGGGGGGGGACAATCAGCCCCAGCATTTT. Its translation: CASKGTGGDNQPQHF.

This clonotype appeared many times. This chain uses TRBV6-2 or TRBV6-3 with TRBJ1-2; 12 positions agree with TRBD1. The CDR3 length is 15 residues. With 8 bases clipped from V and 3 bases from J, the junction kept 7 bases outside the gene matches. Germline loops: CDR1 MNHEY, CDR2 SVGEGT. The CDR3 spells CASGGQGAGDYGYTF. CDR3 DNA sequence: TGTGCCAGCGGGGGACAGGGGGCCGGGGACTATGGCTACACCTTC.

This clonotype was detected a few times. The J gene is TRBJ2-3, the V gene TRBV7-9; TRBD2 aligns across 7 bases. V shed 1 base, J shed 0 bases, and the junction held 4 bases outside the gene matches. This CDR3 has 16 residues. The germline gives CDR1 SEHNR, CDR2 FQNEAQ (reference sequence). The CDR3 here is CASSLGGRESTDTQYF. CDR3 DNA: TGTGCCAGCAGCTTAGGCGGGCGGGAGAGCACAGATACGCAGTATTTT.

The CDR3 bases are TGTGCCAGCAGTTCGGACAGGGGGCTCGGCTATGGCTACACCTTC. It yields the protein CASSSDRGLGYGYTF. This chain joins TRBV12-3 or TRBV12-4 and TRBJ1-2; the match to TRBD1 covers 11 bases. V lost 4 bases and J lost 4; bases outside the gene matches: 5. The CDR3 runs 15 residues.

V is TRBV5-1 and J is TRBJ2-5, with 9 nucleotides matching TRBD1. Germline V gene sequence: CDR1 SGHRS, CDR2 YFSETQ. After removal of 3 bases from V and 5 bases from J, the junction contained 8 bases not matched to a gene. The CDR3 spans 15 residues. In nucleotides, the CDR3 is TGCGCCAGCAGCTCCATTTCCGGGACAGGGGAGACCCAGTACTTC. It encodes CASSSISGTGETQYF.

The chain carries TRBV5-1 and TRBJ2-5; 8 bases align to TRBD2. Germline CDR1 and CDR2: SGHRS and YFSETQ. This CDR3 spans 14 amino acids. The trim removed 4 bases at V and 3 bases at J, leaving 5 bases unmatched. The CDR3 here is CASSAGGAKETQYF. CDR3 DNA sequence: TGCGCCAGCAGCGCCGGGGGGGCCAAAGAGACCCAGTACTTC.

This clonotype has just a few counts. This chain uses TRBV12-3 or TRBV12-4 with TRBJ2-3; D call uncertain. V lost 8 bases and J lost 1, with 13 bases in between. The CDR3 totals 14 residues. This CDR3 reads CASLSQRGTDTQYF. Written as DNA, the CDR3 is TGTGCCAGCCTGAGTCAAAGGGGCACAGATACGCAGTATTTT.